This T cell receptor (beta chain) stems from a study of CD8+ T cells in alopecia areata. Study outcomes and limitations: TCRs were shared less clearly across patients than in mice, possibly for HLA-related reasons. Elevated clonality characterized lesional scalp relative to normal scalp, particularly in alopecia totalis/universalis.

With regard to this clone: Its antigen is still unknown.

The authors sorted CD4+ and CD8+ T cells from PBMCs. Germline V lookup: CDR1 SGDLS, CDR2 YYNGEE. CDR3 length equals 15 residues. Trimming removed 1 base at V and 3 bases at J, with 11 bases between. RNA was isolated and reverse transcribed to cDNA, the sequencing template. Libraries were prepared by immunoSEQ multiplex PCR; TCRdb keeps only in-frame clonotypes and omits some of them. The data contain under 130,000 clones, less than 70% of them seen just once; the ten biggest clones take up roughly 9%. The source is a human donor in good health. The chain combines TRBV9 with TRBJ2-1; no firm D call. Sequenced: CD4+ T cells sorted from blood. This CDR3 is CASSVREKGYNEQFF. The CDR3 region has the DNA TGTGCCAGCAGCGTACGCGAGAAAGGCTACAATGAGCAGTTCTTC.